The clone carrying this T cell receptor beta chain was detected many times. As for time point: newly diagnosed GD, antithyroid drugs for less than 3 months. Construction of the TCR library relied on RNA isolated from PBMCs. TCR beta libraries were built with iRepertoire HTBI primers and Arm-PCR of CDR3 regions. TCRdb recomputed calls from the multiplex PCR reads with MiXCR, one row per CDR3 protein. The table lists some 500,000 distinct CDR3 sequences, approximately 15% of them singletons. CDR3 length: 14 residues. The ends were cut back, 6 bases at V and 0 bases at J, with 11 bases in the middle. This entry belongs to a study of regulatory T cells in long-lasting Graves disease. For the study at large: Graves' patients (newly diagnosed) had been on antithyroid drugs under 3 months.

This same sample was also taken into another study, of T cells in Graves' hyperthyroidism and ophthalmopathy.

The chain combines TRBV12-3 or TRBV12-4 with TRBJ2-5, with D tentatively TRBD1 or TRBD2 (5 bases each). Sequencing was performed on peripheral blood mononuclear cells (PBMCs), taken at new diagnosis, from a patient treated with antithyroid drugs. The TCR comes from a man aged 30 to 39 with Graves disease. In DNA form, the CDR3 reads TGTGCCAGCAGCTACCGGGACCACCAAGAGACCCAGTACTTC. Translated, it gives CASSYRDHQETQYF.